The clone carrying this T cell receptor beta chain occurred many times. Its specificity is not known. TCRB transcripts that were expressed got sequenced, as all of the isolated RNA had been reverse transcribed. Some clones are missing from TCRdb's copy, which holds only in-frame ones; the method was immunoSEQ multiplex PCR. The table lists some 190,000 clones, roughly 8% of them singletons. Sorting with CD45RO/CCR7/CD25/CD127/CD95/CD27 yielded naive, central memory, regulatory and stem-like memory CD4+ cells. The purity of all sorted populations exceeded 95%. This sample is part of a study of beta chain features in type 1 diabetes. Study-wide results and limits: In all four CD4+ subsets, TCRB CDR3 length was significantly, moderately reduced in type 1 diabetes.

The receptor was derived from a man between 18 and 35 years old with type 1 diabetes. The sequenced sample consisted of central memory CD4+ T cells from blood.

The CDR3 coding sequence is TGTGCCAGCAGTACCAGACAGGGTTCGGATGAAAAACTGTTTTTT. This codes for CASSTRQGSDEKLFF. V usage is TRBV28 and J usage is TRBJ1-4; 7 bases agree with TRBD1. J lost 6 bases, V lost 5 bases, and 9 bases had no gene match. This CDR3 is built from 15 residues. Germline V lookup: CDR1 MDHEN, CDR2 SYDVKM. Supplemented by reference TRBV28 and TRBJ1-4, the full variable domain reads DVKVTQSSRYLVKRTGEKVFLECVQDMDHENMFWYRQDPGLGLRLIYFSYDVKMKEKGDIPEGYSVSREKKERFSLILESASTNQTSMYLCASSTRQGSDEKLFFGSGTQLSVL.